Sequencing of this TCR beta chain was carried out in a study of post-analysis software for immune sequencing data (dated by TCRdb to between 2015 and 2016). In the study overall: Relapsing-remitting, secondary progressive and progressive-relapsing multiple sclerosis were recorded as disease courses, and subtype annotation was lacking for some patients. The patient repertoires were set against about eleven previously published healthy control repertoires from donors whose ages ranged from roughly 6 to 25 years. A subset of samples was prepared in parallel using single-end sample barcoding, then pooled and co-amplified after Illumina adapter ligation. Broad study findings and their caveats: Significantly lower normalized Chao1 diversity was found in multiple sclerosis patients than in controls, suggesting substantial peripheral T-cell clonal expansion. The multiple sclerosis patient group was slightly younger than the control group. Patients showed significantly higher frequencies than controls for five TRBV segments, among them TRBV5-6, TRBV5-1 and TRBV20-1. Direct clustering with F measure revealed strong co-clustering of samples prepared in the same batch, which led to a batch-effect correction.

The method behind the library was PCR. The listed sequencing device is Illumina HiSeq 2500. Unique molecular identifiers were incorporated into TCR beta cDNA libraries to reduce PCR and sequencing biases. About 500,000 cDNA molecules were obtained for every 1 to 10 million input T cells, so each molecule roughly corresponded to one T cell. The same protocol used for the earlier healthy control dataset was applied to prepare and sequence the patient libraries. Within a given batch, samples were prepared together, multiplexed and sequenced on the same HiSeq lane. Per the original workflow: Raw barcoded reads were processed with MIGEC, discarding single-read molecular identifier groups before consensus assembly and CDR3 extraction. Clonotype tables were post-analysed with VDJtools, normalizing diversity by down-sampling all datasets to the smallest sample size. In repertoire overlap clustering, CDR3 amino acid sequences, but not nucleotide sequences, were matched to correct batch-related cross-sample contamination. In-frame beta chains were kept once TCRdb had trimmed the public reads at Q25 with fastp and called clones with MiXCR. A single entry per CDR3 protein holds the most common genes and DNA from its merged rows. These V and J calls originate from TCRdb's pipeline instead of the authors' own analysis. Counted in this sample were hundreds of thousands of distinct CDR3 sequences; 45% of them appeared once. The biggest ten clones account for 9% to 13% of the sample.

Sequences MDHEN (CDR1) and SYDVKM (CDR2) are obtained from the germline V gene. The CDR3 runs 15 residues from the cysteine to the phenylalanine. Only CDR3 DNA is held: 45 bases, read in frame from base 1. The V end loses 6 bases and the J end loses 9 bases, and a stretch of 21 bases separates them. TCR beta repertoires were profiled from peripheral blood of about a dozen young patients with multiple sclerosis to demonstrate the VDJtools post-analysis software. The patients with multiple sclerosis were children and adolescents between about 6 and 15 years of age. This clonotype was seen many times. The clone's antigen remains unknown. Base qualities are not recorded, but no much larger clone differs from it by a single base.

The sample taken for sequencing was blood. The receptor was isolated from a girl under 18 with multiple sclerosis. The chain joins TRBV28 to TRBJ2-1, with TRBD2 as a weak D call on 5 bases. The CDR3 amino acid sequence is: CASSPNPNLAGEQFF. In nucleotides, the sequence is TGTGCCAGCAGCCCTAATCCTAACCTAGCCGGTGAGCAGTTCTTC.